This T cell receptor beta chain was observed in a study of cytomegalovirus exposure and HLA in healthy donors. General study findings and limits: Most sequenced TCRs were rare (though some public TCRs occurred in many donors). Among the CMV-associated chains, three were confirmed in vitro as specific for CMV antigens.

The method was immunoSEQ multiplex PCR; TCRdb's version includes in-frame clones alone and lacks a portion of them. This table holds 150,000 to 200,000 clones, roughly 80% found once. Concerning this clone itself: No antigen is known for it.

It was the roughly 120-subject validation cohort, separate from the roughly 700-subject first cohort, to which the donors belonged. V lost 4 bases to trimming and J lost 0 bases; unmatched junction nucleotides: 10. From germline, CDR1 is SGDLS and CDR2 YYNGEE. This CDR3 region has 18 residues. The sequenced sample was PBMCs. The V and J genes are TRBV9 and TRBJ2-3; 11 bases align to TRBD2. This clonotype originated in a man aged 25 to 40 in good health and CMV-seropositive. CDR3: CASSLFGTSGRSTDTQYF. In nucleotides, the CDR3 is TGTGCCAGCAGCCTGTTTGGGACTAGCGGCAGAAGCACAGATACGCAGTATTTT.